This T cell receptor (beta chain) was observed in a study of shared clonotypes between healthy human individuals. The CDR3 has 14 residues. The germline CDR1 and CDR2 sequences are MNHEY and SMNVEV (reference sequence). The V end lost 4 bases, the J end lost 4 bases, and 13 bases lay between the germline ends. The naive CD8 fraction comprised CD45RO-negative cells positively selected for CCR7 and excluded terminally differentiated effector memory CD45RA+ cells. HIV-negative, healthy adults without recent acute infections or vaccinations were the donors. The protocol was immunoSEQ multiplex PCR, while the TCRdb copy is restricted to in-frame clones and leaves out a portion. The sample has 800,000 or so clones, around 96% seen once.

This sequence originates from a man younger than 45 in good health. This chain links TRBV27 with TRBJ1-2, with D perhaps matching TRBD1 (6 bases). Sequencing used naive CD8+ T cells sorted from blood. The CDR3 protein is CASSSHRELYGYTF. In DNA form, the CDR3 reads TGTGCCAGCAGTTCCCACAGGGAGCTCTATGGCTACACCTTC.